This entry features one T cell receptor beta chain sequence. The assay was immunoSEQ multiplex PCR, and TCRdb's table has in-frame clones only and misses some. Of 110,000 to 150,000 clones in the sample, 80% to 85% are singletons; the top ten hold approximately 8%. Germline assignment: CDR1 MGHRA and CDR2 YSYEKL. This CDR3 contains 16 residues. The V segment lost 1 base and the J segment 6 bases; nucleotides outside the gene matches: 10. This sample was taken from a study of blood T cell repertoires in COVID-19. Study-level background: The United States, Italy and Spain supplied acute and convalescent COVID-19 samples.

The TCR originated in a human donor in a cohort sampled during active COVID-19. This rearrangement joins TRBV4-1 to TRBJ2-7; 9 positions agree with TRBD1. Specimen: peripheral blood. The CDR3: CASSQGVSDRGGEQYF. CDR3 sequence (DNA): TGCGCCAGCAGCCAAGGGGTCTCGGACAGGGGAGGCGAGCAGTACTTC.